The 7 T cell receptor beta chains presented below share a single source sample, sequenced in a study of cytomegalovirus exposure and HLA in healthy donors. The study ran its PCR with 60 Vbeta and 13 Jbeta primers. The repertoire was sequenced with immunoSEQ multiplex PCR; TCRdb's copy has only in-frame clones and lacks some. The data show 200,000 to 250,000 clones, 76% seen once. The specimen sequenced was PBMCs. These receptors all stem from a man aged 18 to 29 in good health and CMV-seronegative.

CDR3 sequence (DNA): TGTGCCAGCAGCGATAGGCGGGGGGGTGGTACTGAAGCTTTCTTT. Its protein is CASSDRRGGGTEAFF. The chain carries TRBV2 and TRBJ1-1; tentatively, D is TRBD1 (5 bases). V was clipped by 6 bases and J by 5 bases, with 19 bases between them. This CDR3 contains 15 residues. Germline assignment: CDR1 SNHLY and CDR2 FYNNEI.

The chain recombines TRBV29-1 with TRBJ2-1; TRBD1 aligns across 7 bases. The CDR3 sequence is 14 residues long. With 2 bases clipped from V and 3 bases from J, the junction kept 4 bases outside the gene matches. In germline, CDR1 is SQVTM, CDR2 ANQGSEA. CDR3 nucleotide sequence: TGCAGCGTTGAAAGGGGGCAGGTCTACAATGAGCAGTTCTTC. Translating gives CSVERGQVYNEQFF.

The chain uses TRBV30 and TRBJ2-1, with D tentatively TRBD2 (7 bases). Germline V gene sequence: CDR1 GTSNPN, CDR2 SVGIG (reference sequence). The ends were cut back, 4 bases at V and 6 bases at J, with 19 bases in the middle. The CDR3 has 15 amino acids. The CDR3 DNA reads TGTGCCTGGACCGAAGGGGGGGGTCAGTTCAATGAGCAGTTCTTC. It codes for CAWTEGGGQFNEQFF.

In its sample, this clone was seen a few times. The genes are TRBV19 and TRBJ1-5, with TRBD1 matching 7 bases. The CDR3 length is 13 residues. V lost 6 bases and J lost 2; bases outside the gene matches: 1. Germline values: CDR1 LNHDA, CDR2 SQIVND (reference sequence). The CDR3 loop reads CASRGQGNQPQHF. In nucleotides, the CDR3 is TGTGCCAGTAGAGGACAGGGCAATCAGCCCCAGCATTTT. The full variable domain, completed using reference TRBV19 and TRBJ1-5, is DGGITQSPKYLFRKEGQNVTLSCEQNLNHDAMYWYRQDPGQGLRLIYYSQIVNDFQKGDIAEGYSVSREKKESFPLTVTSAQKNPTAFYLCASRGQGNQPQHFGDGTRLSIL.

This clone has just one count. The genes are TRBV4-1 and TRBJ2-1; 12 positions match TRBD2. V dropped 4 bases and J dropped 4; count of bases not matched to a gene: 5. The CDR3 runs to 16 residues. Per germline, CDR1 MGHRA and CDR2 YSYEKL. Written as DNA, the CDR3 is TGCGCCAGCAGCCTACGGACTAGCGGGACTTACAATGAGCAGTTCTTC. This sequence encodes CASSLRTSGTYNEQFF.

The rearrangement uses TRBV29-1 and TRBJ2-7; D is undetermined. The length of the CDR3 is 10 residues. Germline V lookup: CDR1 SQVTM, CDR2 ANQGSEA. V shed 6 bases and J shed 3 bases, with 6 bases lying between them. This CDR3 reads CSVGDYEQYF. The CDR3 DNA reads as TGCAGCGTCGGAGACTACGAGCAGTACTTC.

This clone was counted a few times. The rearrangement joins TRBV28 to TRBJ1-2, with 8 bases fitting TRBD1. Trimming removed 4 bases from V and 5 bases from J; junction bases left unmatched: 6. CDR3 size: 14 residues. CDR1 is MDHEN, CDR2 SYDVKM, per germline. CDR3 nucleotide sequence: TGTGCCAGCAGTTCGACAGGGGTAAGATATGGCTACACCTTC. It specifies CASSSTGVRYGYTF.